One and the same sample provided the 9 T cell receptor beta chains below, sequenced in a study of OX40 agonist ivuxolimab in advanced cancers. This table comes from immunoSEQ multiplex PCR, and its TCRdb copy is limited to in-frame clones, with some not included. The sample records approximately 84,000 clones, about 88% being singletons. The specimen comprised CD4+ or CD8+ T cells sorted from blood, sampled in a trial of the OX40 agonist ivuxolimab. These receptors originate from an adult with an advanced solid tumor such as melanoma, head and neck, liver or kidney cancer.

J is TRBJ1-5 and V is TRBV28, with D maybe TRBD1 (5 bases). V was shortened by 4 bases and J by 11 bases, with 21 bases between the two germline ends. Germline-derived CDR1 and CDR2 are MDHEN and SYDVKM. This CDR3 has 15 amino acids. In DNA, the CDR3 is TGTGCCAGCAGTTCAGGCCGGGACTCGCGATCGTCCCAGCATTTT. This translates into CASSSGRDSRSSQHF.

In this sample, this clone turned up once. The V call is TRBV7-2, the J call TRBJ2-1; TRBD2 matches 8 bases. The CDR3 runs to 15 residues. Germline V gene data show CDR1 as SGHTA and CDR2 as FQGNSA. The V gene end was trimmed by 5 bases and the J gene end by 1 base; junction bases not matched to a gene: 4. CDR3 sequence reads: CASSLTSDSYNEQFF. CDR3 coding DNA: TGTGCCAGCAGCCTGACTAGCGATTCCTACAATGAGCAGTTCTTC.

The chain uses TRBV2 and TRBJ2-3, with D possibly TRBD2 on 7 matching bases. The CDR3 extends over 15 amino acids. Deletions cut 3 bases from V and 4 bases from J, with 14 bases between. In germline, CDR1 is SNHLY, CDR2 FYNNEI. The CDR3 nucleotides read TGTGCCAGCAGTGAGGTCGGGGGGCGCGCAGATACGCAGTATTTT. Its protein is CASSEVGGRADTQYF.

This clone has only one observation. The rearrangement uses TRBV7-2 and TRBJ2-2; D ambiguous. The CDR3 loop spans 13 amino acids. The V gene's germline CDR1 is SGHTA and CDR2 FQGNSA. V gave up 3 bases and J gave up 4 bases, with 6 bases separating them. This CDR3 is CASSFDRTGELFF. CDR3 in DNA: TGTGCCAGCAGCTTTGACCGCACCGGGGAGCTGTTTTTT.

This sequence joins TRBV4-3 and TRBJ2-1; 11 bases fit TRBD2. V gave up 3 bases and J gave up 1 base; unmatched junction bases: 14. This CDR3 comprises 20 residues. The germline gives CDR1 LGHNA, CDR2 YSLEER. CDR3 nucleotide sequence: TGCGCCAGCAGCCAGGACGTAATTAGCGGGAGGGCCGTTTCCTACAATGAGCAGTTCTTC. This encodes CASSQDVISGRAVSYNEQFF.

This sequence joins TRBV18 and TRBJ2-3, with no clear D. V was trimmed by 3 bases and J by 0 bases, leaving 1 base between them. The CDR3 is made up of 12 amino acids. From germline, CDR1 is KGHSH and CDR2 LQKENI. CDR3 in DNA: TGTGCCAGCTCACCTAGCACAGATACGCAGTATTTT. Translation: CASSPSTDTQYF.

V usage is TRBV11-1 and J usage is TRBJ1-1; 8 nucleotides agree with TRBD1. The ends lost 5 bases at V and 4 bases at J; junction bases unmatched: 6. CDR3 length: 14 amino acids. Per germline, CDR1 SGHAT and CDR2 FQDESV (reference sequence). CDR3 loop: CASSDRGVGTEAFF. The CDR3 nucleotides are TGTGCCAGCAGCGACAGGGGTGTTGGCACTGAAGCTTTCTTT.

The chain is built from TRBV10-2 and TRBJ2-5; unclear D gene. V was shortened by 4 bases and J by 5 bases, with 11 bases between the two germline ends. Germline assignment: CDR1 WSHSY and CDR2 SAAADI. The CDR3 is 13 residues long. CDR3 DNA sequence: TGCGCCAGCAGTGCACCCCCCGGGGAGACCCAGTACTTC. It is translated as CASSAPPGETQYF.

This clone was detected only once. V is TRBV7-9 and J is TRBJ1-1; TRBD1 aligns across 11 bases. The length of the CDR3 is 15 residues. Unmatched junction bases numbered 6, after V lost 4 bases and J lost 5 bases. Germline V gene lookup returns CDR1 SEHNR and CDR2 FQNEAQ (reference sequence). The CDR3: CASSSTGTGGTEAFF. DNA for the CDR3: TGTGCCAGCAGCTCAACCGGGACAGGGGGTACTGAAGCTTTCTTT.